One TCR beta chain is described in this entry. Its antigen is undetermined. The data belong to a study of T-cell memory formation after mild COVID-19. CDR1 and CDR2 (germline): SGHRS, YFSETQ. Trimming took off 2 bases at V and 4 bases at J, with 12 bases between the two ends. This CDR3 is built from 14 residues. TCR alpha and TCR beta cDNA libraries with sample barcodes and UMIs came from 5'RACE using constant-segment primers. TCRdb re-called the 5' RACE reads through MiXCR, storing one row per CDR3 protein. The sample yields roughly 350,000 distinct CDR3 sequences, roughly 13% seen once. Whole-study findings and limits: Contracting CD4+ clones were located mainly in CM and EM, and CD8+ clones in EMRA. Contracting clones from day 15 to 85 showed balanced CD4/CD8; later expanders favored CD4+.

Sequences were obtained from PBMCs or a T cell subset sorted from them (not recorded which). This rearrangement joins TRBV5-1 to TRBJ1-2; D is uncertain. The receptor comes from a man in his late teens or twenties who had mild COVID-19 (a few samples of this study predate the infection). Cell type and time point are not known. As DNA, the CDR3 is TGCGCCAGCAGCTTCTCTACCGCGTCCTATGGCTACACCTTC. This sequence encodes CASSFSTASYGYTF.